The clone carrying this T cell receptor (beta chain) was detected only once. The sample belongs to a study of cytomegalovirus exposure and HLA in healthy donors. The germline CDR1 and CDR2 sequences are MNHNY and SVGAGI (reference sequence). V shed 5 bases, J shed 6 bases, and the junction held 4 bases outside the gene matches. The CDR3 extends over 12 amino acids. PCR primers comprised 60 Vbeta and 13 Jbeta primers. Repertoires were generated with immunoSEQ multiplex PCR, while TCRdb's copy carries only in-frame clones and drops some. The sample lists about 110,000 clones, roughly 75% occurring once.

The sample consisted of PBMCs. The TCR originated in a man aged 40-55 years in good health and CMV-seronegative. The gene calls are TRBV6-6 and TRBJ2-7; TRBD1 matches 7 bases. The CDR3 DNA follows: TGTGCCAGCAGTCAACAGGGGAGCGAGCAGTACTTC. Protein product: CASSQQGSEQYF.